What follows is one TCR beta chain and its context. The antigen is unknown. Germline lookup yields CDR1 SGHAT and CDR2 FQNNGV. The ends were cut back, 2 bases at V and 7 bases at J, with 11 bases in the middle. This CDR3 comprises 13 residues. These data are taken from a study of T cells in Graves' hyperthyroidism and ophthalmopathy. The study left out patients who had uncontrolled infection, other autoimmune disease, pregnancy or lactation. The PBMCs were sourced from fresh peripheral blood (approximately 9 ml). Overall study results and limits: The model anticipated ophthalmopathy a median about six months pre-onset.

Template material for amplifying TCR beta CDR3 regions consisted of RNA transcripts. The HTBI set primed first-round TCR CDR3 RT-PCR. TCRdb fed the multiplex PCR reads into MiXCR, producing one record per CDR3 protein. The data contain some 150,000 distinct CDR3 sequences, about 20% of them singletons. This receptor was taken from a woman between 50 and 59 years old with Graves' hyperthyroidism that later progressed to Graves' ophthalmopathy. Sequencing was carried out using blood. The chain carries TRBV11-2 and TRBJ1-2; D is unclear. The CDR3 reads CASSLSVLLGYTF. In DNA, the CDR3 is TGTGCCAGCAGCTTATCAGTACTTCTTGGCTACACCTTC.